This TCR beta chain was sequenced in a study of OX40 agonist ivuxolimab in advanced cancers. Study-level background: Ivuxolimab, an agonistic anti-OX40 (CD134) antibody, was given to patients. Patients received intravenous ivuxolimab every 2 weeks at 0.01 to 10 mg/kg.

Points on this clone: Its antigen is not identified.

Study findings and constraints: Undetermined was the antigen specificity of the expanded peripheral T cells.

Some clones are missing from TCRdb's copy, which holds only in-frame ones; the method was immunoSEQ multiplex PCR. The sample contains approximately 19,000 clones, 76% of which appear only once. Germline CDR1 is SGHTA and CDR2 is FQGNSA. CDR3 size: 18 residues. V was pared by 1 base and J by 4 bases, with 8 bases of the junction left unmatched. The chain joins TRBV7-2 to TRBJ2-5; 14 nucleotides agree with TRBD2. Source: CD4+ or CD8+ T cells sorted from blood, taken in a trial of the OX40 agonist ivuxolimab. This clonotype was sampled from an adult with an advanced solid tumor such as melanoma, head and neck, liver or kidney cancer. The CDR3 loop is CASSLGLGLAGEAETQYF. CDR3 sequence (DNA): TGTGCCAGCAGCTTAGGCCTGGGACTAGCGGGAGAGGCAGAGACCCAGTACTTC.